One and the same sample provided the 28 T cell receptor beta chains below, sequenced in a study of blood T cell repertoires in COVID-19. Method: immunoSEQ multiplex PCR; TCRdb's copy keeps in-frame clones and lacks some. The data hold under 250,000 clones, with around 90% observed a single time. The sequencing sample was made of peripheral blood. The receptors shown here come from a man between 25 and 39 years old with COVID-19, enrolled during active disease.

The chain employs TRBV3-1 (or the pseudogene TRBV3-2) and TRBJ1-1; unclear D gene. This CDR3 is 16 amino acids long. Germline loops: CDR1 LGHDT, CDR2 YNNKEL (reference sequence). The V end lost 0 bases, the J end lost 3 bases, and 14 bases lay between the germline ends. CDR3 sequence reads: CASSQDGRTPHTEAFF. The CDR3 DNA reads TGTGCCAGCAGCCAAGATGGTCGGACTCCCCACACTGAAGCTTTCTTT.

The chain uses TRBV24-1 and TRBJ2-3; D not certain. V was trimmed by 2 bases and J by 0 bases, leaving 5 bases between them. The CDR3 totals 14 residues. The germline V gene encodes CDR1 KGHDR and CDR2 SFDVKD. Here the CDR3 reads CATSDSTSTDTQYF. CDR3 in DNA: TGTGCCACCAGTGATTCTACTAGCACAGATACGCAGTATTTT.

The V gene is TRBV19, the J gene TRBJ1-2, with 11 nucleotides matching TRBD1. From germline, CDR1 is LNHDA and CDR2 SQIVND (reference sequence). Trimming at V came to 7 bases and at J to 6 bases, leaving 7 bases not matched to a gene. This CDR3 spans 14 amino acids. Here the CDR3 reads CASTIGTGGDGYTF. In nucleotides, the CDR3 is TGTGCCAGTACCATCGGGACAGGGGGGGATGGCTACACCTTC.

This clone was observed a handful of times. The rearrangement links TRBV25-1 to TRBJ1-2; D not certain. The CDR3 runs to 16 residues. Germline assignment: CDR1 MGHDK and CDR2 SYGVNS. V was pared by 5 bases and J by 5 bases, with 21 bases between. The CDR3 region is CASSSSSRGRGYGYTF. The CDR3 DNA is TGTGCCAGCAGTAGCAGCAGTCGGGGTCGGGGTTATGGCTACACCTTC.

This chain uses TRBV10-3 with TRBJ2-1, with TRBD1 as a possible D gene (5 bases). The germline V and J ends were trimmed by 7 bases and 3 bases, with 10 bases remaining between them. Per germline, CDR1 ENHRY and CDR2 SYGVKD. The CDR3 length is 13 residues. CDR3 sequence: CAIKGAHYNEQFF. For the CDR3, the DNA is TGTGCCATCAAAGGGGCCCACTACAATGAGCAGTTCTTC.

CDR3 protein: CASSKWTSVTDTQYF. In DNA, the CDR3 is TGTGCCAGCAGCAAATGGACTAGCGTCACAGATACGCAGTATTTT. The chain joins TRBV7-2 to TRBJ2-3; 9 positions match TRBD2. Germline V gene data show CDR1 as SGHTA and CDR2 as FQGNSA. V was pared by 5 bases and J by 2 bases, with 5 bases of the junction left unmatched. There are 15 residues in the CDR3.

This chain joins TRBV5-6 and TRBJ2-3; TRBD2 aligns across 11 bases. Germline V gene data show CDR1 as SGHDT and CDR2 as YYEEEE. Germline trimming cut 2 bases from V and 1 base from J; bases unmatched to any gene: 6. The CDR3 totals 17 residues. The DNA of the CDR3 is TGTGCCAGCAGCTTCCTAGCGGGGGGAGGGGGCACAGATACGCAGTATTTT. Its translation is CASSFLAGGGGTDTQYF.

This clone has just one count. The gene calls are TRBV3-1 (or the pseudogene TRBV3-2) and TRBJ2-6; D is unclear. The germline V gene encodes CDR1 LGHDT and CDR2 YNNKEL (reference sequence). The CDR3 has 15 residues. Trimming took 4 bases from V and 0 from J, leaving 7 bases between them. CDR3 in amino acids: CASSLERSGANVLTF. DNA of the CDR3: TGTGCCAGCAGCCTCGAGCGCTCTGGGGCCAACGTCCTGACTTTC.

The V call is TRBV4-1, the J call TRBJ2-6; the D is unclear. The germline V gene encodes CDR1 MGHRA and CDR2 YSYEKL. Deletions cut 3 bases from V and 0 bases from J, with 12 bases between. This CDR3 is 17 amino acids long. CDR3 amino acids: CASSHLITDSGANVLTF. DNA for the CDR3: TGCGCCAGCAGCCACCTGATCACAGACTCTGGGGCCAACGTCCTGACTTTC.

The chain employs TRBV2 and TRBJ2-7; D gene ambiguous. This CDR3 has 11 residues. CDR1 SNHLY and CDR2 FYNNEI come from the germline V gene. V was clipped by 6 bases and J by 0 bases, with 3 bases between them. The CDR3 sequence is CASSISYEQYF. In nucleotides, the CDR3 is TGTGCCAGCAGCATCTCCTACGAGCAGTACTTC.

This clone was recorded once. This chain joins TRBV18 and TRBJ1-1; 7 bases match TRBD1. CDR3 size: 15 residues. The germline gives CDR1 KGHSH, CDR2 LQKENI. The J segment lost 5 bases and the V segment lost 4 bases, leaving 10 bases of the junction unmatched. The CDR3 nucleotides are TGTGCCAGCTCACTTCTTCACAGGGGAGTTACTGAAGCTTTCTTT. Protein product: CASSLLHRGVTEAFF.

This chain uses TRBV9 with TRBJ1-1; D is perhaps TRBD1 (6 bases). V was clipped by 4 bases and J by 5 bases, with 18 bases between them. Germline V gives CDR1 SGDLS, CDR2 YYNGEE. The CDR3 is made up of 15 amino acids. For the CDR3, the DNA is TGTGCCAGCAGCCCCCAAGCCGGGGGGCAGACTGAAGCTTTCTTT. It specifies CASSPQAGGQTEAFF.

The rearrangement links TRBV15 to TRBJ2-1, with D perhaps matching TRBD2 (7 bases). CDR1 is LNHNV and CDR2 is YYDKDF in the germline V gene (reference sequence). Trimming removed 5 bases from V and 3 bases from J, with 14 bases in between. The CDR3 is 15 amino acids. The CDR3 sequence is CATSPRGAHYNEQFF. In DNA form, the CDR3 reads TGTGCCACCAGCCCCCGGGGGGCGCACTACAATGAGCAGTTCTTC. The full variable domain, completed using reference TRBV15 and TRBJ2-1, is DAMVIQNPRYQVTQFGKPVTLSCSQTLNHNVMYWYQQKSSQAPKLLFHYYDKDFNNEADTPDNFQSRRPNTSFCFLDIRSPGLGDTAMYLCATSPRGAHYNEQFFGPGTRLTVL.

On this clone itself: At one of its ends the junction is not consistent with the germline gene, which may arise from a read error. CDR3 DNA: TGCGCCAGCAGTCACATCCTTGGGCCGAACACCGGAGAGCTGTTTTTT. This translates into CASSHILGPNTGELFF. The chain carries TRBV23-1 and TRBJ2-2; no reliable D call. TRBV23-1 is sorted into the ORF group, with uncertain function. The CDR3 runs to 16 residues.

The genes are TRBV7-2 and TRBJ2-3; TRBD2 agrees at 8 bases. CDR1 and CDR2 (germline): SGHTA, FQGNSA. V dropped 3 bases and J dropped 5; count of bases not matched to a gene: 13. The CDR3 has 17 residues. CDR3: CASSFGGGGITGDTQYF. The DNA of the CDR3 is TGTGCCAGCAGCTTCGGGGGCGGGGGGATTACGGGAGATACGCAGTATTTT.

This chain uses TRBV3-1 (or the pseudogene TRBV3-2) with TRBJ2-1, with 8 bases lining up with TRBD2. The CDR3 covers 16 residues. V lost 0 bases and J lost 6; bases outside the gene matches: 7. Per the germline V gene, CDR1 is LGHDT and CDR2 is YNNKEL (reference sequence). The CDR3 loop reads CASSQERLAGFNEQFF. As DNA, the CDR3 is TGTGCCAGCAGCCAAGAACGCCTAGCGGGTTTCAATGAGCAGTTCTTC.

The chain couples TRBV7-9 to TRBJ2-1; a weak D match, TRBD1 (6 bases). The CDR3 sequence is 14 residues long. The germline CDR1 and CDR2 sequences are SEHNR and FQNEAQ (reference sequence). V lost 7 bases to trimming and J lost 8 bases, with 18 bases between them. CDR3 DNA: TGTGCCAGCACCCGGGACACCTTAGGGGATGAGCAGTTCTTC. This gives the protein CASTRDTLGDEQFF.

The V call is TRBV2, the J call TRBJ1-3, with 7 bases identical to TRBD1. CDR1 is SNHLY, CDR2 FYNNEI, per germline. CDR3 length equals 15 residues. V was pared by 6 bases and J by 3 bases, with 8 bases of the junction left unmatched. Here the CDR3 DNA reads TGTGCCAGCAGCCTACGACAGGGTGGTGGAAACACCATATATTTT. This translates into CASSLRQGGGNTIYF.

The rearrangement joins TRBV7-2 to TRBJ1-2, with D tentatively TRBD1 (6 bases). Germline V lookup: CDR1 SGHTA, CDR2 FQGNSA. V was clipped by 3 bases and J by 3 bases, with 14 bases between them. CDR3 length: 15 residues. The CDR3 coding sequence is TGTGCCAGCAGCTTTATGCTGGGGGCAGACTATGGCTACACCTTC. This codes for CASSFMLGADYGYTF.

V usage is TRBV30 and J usage is TRBJ1-1; D is unclear. Trimming took off 0 bases at V and 11 bases at J, with 10 bases between the two ends. The CDR3 runs 11 residues. CDR1 is GTSNPN and CDR2 is SVGIG in the germline V gene (reference sequence). Here the CDR3 reads CAWSVSELAFF. The CDR3 bases are TGTGCCTGGAGTGTATCGGAGCTGGCTTTCTTT.

The chain uses TRBV5-4 and TRBJ2-7; tentatively, D is TRBD2 (6 bases). V shed 3 bases and J shed 2 bases, with 15 bases lying between them. Germline-derived CDR1 and CDR2 are SGHNT and YYREEE (reference sequence). The CDR3 is 15 amino acids. The DNA for the CDR3 is TGTGCCAGCAGCTCGGGACTCGACACGACCTACGAGCAGTACTTC. Protein: CASSSGLDTTYEQYF.

The chain is built from TRBV20-1 and TRBJ2-1; weak D call: TRBD1 (5 bases). V was cut by 3 bases and J by 9 bases, with 21 bases left in between. CDR1 and CDR2 (germline): DFQATT, SNEGSKA (reference sequence). This CDR3 is built from 15 residues. The CDR3 region has the DNA TGCAGTGCTAGTCCCGACCGGCCAGGGTATGGTGAGCAGTTCTTC. As protein: CSASPDRPGYGEQFF.

Only one count was recorded for this clone. The CDR3 bases are TGTGCCAGCAGGCTAGCGGCGCTCACTTCCGAGCAGTACTTC. Translating gives CASRLAALTSEQYF. The chain couples TRBV27 to TRBJ2-7, with TRBD2 matching over 7 bases. V shed 6 bases and J 6 bases; nucleotides not matched to a gene: 11. The CDR3 totals 14 residues. The V gene's germline CDR1 is MNHEY and CDR2 SMNVEV (reference sequence).

This CDR3 reads CASSPDSANYGYTF. CDR3 sequence (DNA): TGCGCCAGCAGCCCGGACAGTGCTAACTATGGCTACACCTTC. The rearrangement joins TRBV5-1 to TRBJ1-2, with D tentatively TRBD1 (6 bases). The V end was cut by 4 bases, the J end by 0 bases, with 10 bases between. Germline-derived CDR1 and CDR2 are SGHRS and YFSETQ. This CDR3 has 14 amino acids.

This chain connects TRBV5-1 to TRBJ1-2, with 7 bases aligning to TRBD1. This CDR3 contains 15 residues. From germline, CDR1 is SGHRS and CDR2 YFSETQ. V lost 0 bases to trimming and J lost 4 bases; unmatched junction nucleotides: 6. CDR3 sequence: CASSLEVTGLYGYTF. The CDR3 nucleotides are TGCGCCAGCAGCTTGGAAGTGACAGGGCTCTATGGCTACACCTTC. Together with reference TRBV5-1 and TRBJ1-2, the CDR3 gives the full variable domain: KAGVTQTPRYLIKTRGQQVTLSCSPISGHRSVSWYQQTPGQGLQFLFEYFSETQRNKGNFPGRFSGRQFSNSRSEMNVSTLELGDSALYLCASSLEVTGLYGYTFGSGTRLTVV.

The chain links TRBV4-1 to TRBJ1-5; possibly TRBD1 for D (5 bases). The germline V gene has CDR1 MGHRA and CDR2 YSYEKL. This CDR3 comprises 17 residues. Trimming stripped 1 base from V and 2 bases from J, with 15 bases between. Written as DNA, the CDR3 is TGCGCCAGCAGCCAAGGGCAGGGTGTTTCTGGCAATCAGCCCCAGCATTTT. It specifies CASSQGQGVSGNQPQHF.

The chain has TRBV30 and TRBJ2-5, with 7 bases lining up with TRBD2. Germline V gene lookup returns CDR1 GTSNPN and CDR2 SVGIG (reference sequence). The CDR3 spans 15 residues. The ends lost 5 bases at V and 5 bases at J; junction bases unmatched: 14. CDR3 nucleotides: TGTGCCTGGGAGACGAGCGGGGCGCTTGGGGAGACCCAGTACTTC. Translation gives CAWETSGALGETQYF. Looking up the rest from reference TRBV30 and TRBJ2-5 gives the full variable domain: SQTIHQWPATLVQPVGSPLSLECTVEGTSNPNLYWYRQAAGRGLQLLFYSVGIGQISSEVPQNLSASRPQDRQFILSSKKLLLSDSGFYLCAWETSGALGETQYFGPGTRLLVL.

The CDR3 is CASSKGLRNEKLFF. DNA for the CDR3: TGTGCCAGCAGCAAGGGACTGAGAAATGAAAAACTGTTTTTT. This rearrangement joins TRBV6-5 to TRBJ1-4; a weak D match, TRBD1 (5 bases). Germline V CDR1 and CDR2: MNHEY, SVGAGI. V lost 6 bases to trimming and J lost 5 bases, with 13 bases between them. This CDR3 has 14 residues.